The 18 T cell receptor beta chains in this list originate from one sample, sequenced in a study of OX40 agonist ivuxolimab in advanced cancers. TCRdb's copy holds only in-frame clones and misses some; the assay was immunoSEQ multiplex PCR. The sample records around 50,000 clones, 88% being singletons. Material: CD4+ or CD8+ T cells sorted from blood, obtained in a trial of the OX40 agonist ivuxolimab. The receptors originated from an adult with an advanced solid tumor such as melanoma, head and neck, liver or kidney cancer.

The chain uses TRBV18 and TRBJ1-5, with TRBD1 matching 7 bases. CDR1 and CDR2 from the germline V gene are KGHSH and LQKENI. This CDR3 has 15 residues. V lost 2 bases, J lost 5 bases, and 6 bases stayed unmatched. In DNA, the CDR3 is TGTGCCAGCTCACCAACAGGGGCAGGGGATCAGCCCCAGCATTTT. Translated, it gives CASSPTGAGDQPQHF. The full variable domain, completed using reference TRBV18 and TRBJ1-5, is NAGVMQNPRHLVRRRGQEARLRCSPMKGHSHVYWYRQLPEEGLKFMVYLQKENIIDESGMPKERFSAEFPKEGPSILRIQQVVRGDSAAYFCASSPTGAGDQPQHFGDGTRLSIL.

The V gene is TRBV2, the J gene TRBJ2-7; no clear D. The CDR3 covers 14 residues. CDR1 is SNHLY, CDR2 FYNNEI, per germline. Trimming shortened V by 3 bases and J by 0 bases, and 9 bases separated the two germline ends. The CDR3 DNA reads TGTGCCAGCAGTGACAGTCTGTTCTCCTACGAGCAGTACTTC. Translation: CASSDSLFSYEQYF. The full variable domain, rest sourced from reference TRBV2 and TRBJ2-7, is EPEVTQTPSHQVTQMGQEVILRCVPISNHLYFYWYRQILGQKVEFLVSFYNNEISEKSEIFDDQFSVERPDGSNFTLKIRSTKLEDSAMYFCASSDSLFSYEQYFGPGTRLTVT.

Here the CDR3 reads CASSSGDRATGNTIYF. CDR3 bases: TGCGCCAGCAGCTCGGGGGACAGGGCCACTGGAAACACCATATATTTT. V usage is TRBV5-1 and J usage is TRBJ1-3, with 9 nucleotides matching TRBD1. The CDR3 has 16 residues. Germline V lookup: CDR1 SGHRS, CDR2 YFSETQ. The V and J ends lost 3 bases and 2 bases, in that order; junction bases with no gene match: 6.

The chain has TRBV10-3 and TRBJ2-7, with TRBD2 matching over 11 bases. CDR1 and CDR2 (germline): ENHRY, SYGVKD. The CDR3 is made up of 14 amino acids. J was trimmed by 4 bases and V by 8 bases; bases with no gene match: 7. Written as DNA, the CDR3 is TGTGCCATCGCGAATAGCGGGAGGGTGTACGAGCAGTACTTC. The encoded protein is CAIANSGRVYEQYF.

The genes are TRBV10-2 and TRBJ2-3; 11 nucleotides match TRBD2. Per germline, CDR1 WSHSY and CDR2 SAAADI. This CDR3 region has 13 residues. V dropped 10 bases and J dropped 7; count of bases not matched to a gene: 7. The CDR3 DNA follows: TGCGCCACCTTAGCGGGAGGGGGGAATACGCAGTATTTT. Translated: CATLAGGGNTQYF.

The chain employs TRBV7-9 and TRBJ2-1; 10 bases are shared with TRBD2. With V trimmed by 5 bases and J by 3 bases, 4 bases remained unmatched. Germline V gives CDR1 SEHNR, CDR2 FQNEAQ (reference sequence). This CDR3 spans 15 amino acids. The chain's CDR3 is CASSLGTSVYNEQFF. For the CDR3, the DNA is TGTGCCAGCAGCCTCGGGACTAGCGTCTACAATGAGCAGTTCTTC.

The chain uses TRBV7-9 and TRBJ2-2, with D perhaps matching TRBD2 (7 bases). CDR3 length equals 13 residues. Between the trimmed V and J ends, which lost 10 bases and 2 bases, there was a span of 11 bases. The V gene's germline CDR1 is SEHNR and CDR2 FQNEAQ (reference sequence). CDR3 in amino acids: CAIAGANTGELFF. The DNA of the CDR3 is TGTGCCATCGCGGGGGCAAACACCGGGGAGCTGTTTTTT.

This chain joins TRBV21-1 and TRBJ2-4; the table's TRBD2 call for D was not verified on the DNA. TRBV21-1 has pseudogene status. The CDR3 length is 16 residues. The CDR3 region is CASKVGLARPKNIQYF. Here the CDR3 DNA reads TGTGCCAGCAAGGTCGGCCTAGCTAGACCCAAAAACATTCAGTACTTC.

This clone appeared a few times. V and J are TRBV19 and TRBJ2-7; D is unresolved. The germline V gene encodes CDR1 LNHDA and CDR2 SQIVND (reference sequence). The CDR3 has 11 residues. V was cut by 1 base and J by 10 bases, with 8 bases left in between. CDR3 in amino acids: CASSIGQYQYF. CDR3 in DNA: TGTGCCAGTAGTATAGGGCAGTACCAGTACTTC.

The count of this clone is one. V is TRBV6-6 and J is TRBJ1-5, with D perhaps TRBD1 (5 bases). V lost 9 bases and J 4 bases, leaving 19 bases between the germline ends. The germline gives CDR1 MNHNY, CDR2 SVGAGI (reference sequence). The CDR3 runs 15 residues. CDR3 DNA sequence: TGTGCCAGTGGCGGGACGGGGGTCCTGAATCAGCCCCAGCATTTT. Translation: CASGGTGVLNQPQHF.

The chain recombines TRBV5-6 with TRBJ2-2; D is possibly TRBD1 or TRBD2 (5 bases each). The CDR3 contains 15 residues. V was clipped by 4 bases and J by 5 bases, with 15 bases between them. The germline gives CDR1 SGHDT, CDR2 YYEEEE. The CDR3, as DNA: TGTGCCAGCAGCACGGGGCCCGGCGGGACCGGGGAGCTGTTTTTT. As protein: CASSTGPGGTGELFF.

The V and J genes are TRBV27 and TRBJ1-2; TRBD1 aligns across 9 bases. CDR3 length equals 12 residues. V was clipped by 6 bases and J by 4 bases; unmatched bases: 0. Germline-derived CDR1 and CDR2 are MNHEY and SMNVEV (reference sequence). CDR3 coding DNA: TGTGCCAGCAGGACAGGGGGCTATGGCTACACCTTC. It specifies CASRTGGYGYTF.

The chain combines TRBV28 with TRBJ1-3, with 9 bases lining up with TRBD1. In germline, CDR1 is MDHEN, CDR2 SYDVKM. The V segment lost 2 bases and the J segment 4 bases; nucleotides outside the gene matches: 12. This CDR3 contains 18 residues. Here the CDR3 reads CASSLALTGTGFGNTIYF. As DNA, the CDR3 is TGTGCCAGCAGTTTAGCACTTACCGGGACAGGGTTCGGAAACACCATATATTTT.

Comments on this clone: Different DNA sequences within this sample yield the same CDR3. The chain carries TRBV29-1 and TRBJ1-1, with 9 nucleotides matching TRBD1. The CDR3 runs 12 residues. Germline V CDR1 and CDR2: SQVTM, ANQGSEA. Unmatched junction bases numbered 2, after V lost 4 bases and J lost 5 bases. The CDR3 loop is CSVGTGETEAFF. For the CDR3, the DNA is TGCAGCGTTGGGACAGGGGAAACTGAAGCTTTCTTT.

The chain has TRBV19 and TRBJ2-7; weak D call: TRBD2 (6 bases). V was shortened by 5 bases and J by 6 bases, with 29 bases between the two germline ends. Germline-derived CDR1 and CDR2 are LNHDA and SQIVND (reference sequence). The CDR3 length is 18 residues. CDR3 nucleotide sequence: TGTGCCAGTAGTCCAGCCGCTGGACTGCGCGCGGAGGGGCCCGAGCAGTACTTC. Translated: CASSPAAGLRAEGPEQYF.

The V gene is TRBV9, the J gene TRBJ2-3; D ambiguous. The germline gives CDR1 SGDLS, CDR2 YYNGEE. This CDR3 contains 15 residues. V lost 0 bases and J 2 bases, leaving 10 bases between the germline ends. CDR3 in DNA: TGTGCCAGCAGCGTAGAAGGGCAGAACACAGATACGCAGTATTTT. Translated, it gives CASSVEGQNTDTQYF.

The count of this clone is one. The CDR3 region is CASAGGGLAGVNTGELFF. The CDR3 DNA reads as TGTGCCAGCGCTGGGGGGGGACTAGCGGGTGTGAATACCGGGGAGCTGTTTTTT. The chain carries TRBV19 and TRBJ2-2; 12 positions match TRBD2. Germline CDR1 is LNHDA and CDR2 is SQIVND (reference sequence). Trimming removed 9 bases from V and 5 bases from J; junction bases left unmatched: 16. This CDR3 spans 18 amino acids.

This chain connects TRBV30 to TRBJ1-2; weak D call: TRBD1 (5 bases). Per the germline V gene, CDR1 is GTSNPN and CDR2 is SVGIG (reference sequence). The CDR3 covers 14 residues. The V and J ends lost 0 bases and 3 bases respectively, with 11 bases between them. This CDR3 is CAWSVGQGDYGYTF. The CDR3, as DNA: TGTGCCTGGAGTGTAGGCCAGGGAGACTATGGCTACACCTTC.